Below are 19 T cell receptor beta chains sequenced from a single sample in a study of OX40 agonist ivuxolimab in advanced cancers. Measured with immunoSEQ multiplex PCR; TCRdb has only the in-frame clones, and not every one. The sample contains roughly 93,000 clones, about 91% of which appear only once. Here the sequenced sample was CD4+ or CD8+ T cells sorted from blood, taken in a trial of the OX40 agonist ivuxolimab. Receptors originate from an adult with an advanced solid tumor such as melanoma, head and neck, liver or kidney cancer.

V gene TRBV25-1 combines with J gene TRBJ2-7; 9 positions match TRBD1. Germline V gives CDR1 MGHDK, CDR2 SYGVNS. This CDR3 has 14 amino acids. V lost 7 bases to trimming and J lost 2 bases; unmatched junction nucleotides: 6. The CDR3 is CASTSGQGAYEQYF. CDR3 DNA: TGTGCCAGCACATCGGGACAGGGCGCCTACGAGCAGTACTTC.

The chain recombines TRBV19 with TRBJ1-2; D uncertain. The CDR3 is made up of 15 amino acids. V gave up 0 bases and J gave up 7 bases, with 15 bases separating them. Germline CDR1 is LNHDA and CDR2 is SQIVND (reference sequence). The CDR3 protein is CASSIDSAASVGYTF. The CDR3 DNA is TGTGCCAGTAGTATAGACAGCGCGGCGTCTGTTGGCTACACCTTC.

The rearrangement links TRBV10-1 to TRBJ1-6; 7 bases fit TRBD1. The CDR3 has 15 amino acids. V shed 0 bases and J 8 bases; nucleotides not matched to a gene: 4. The V gene's germline CDR1 is WNHNN and CDR2 SYGVQD (reference sequence). CDR3: CASSESTGKYSPLHF. CDR3 coding DNA: TGCGCCAGCAGTGAGTCGACAGGGAAGTATTCACCCCTCCACTTT.

CDR3 protein: CASSYNVGVNYGYTF. The CDR3 bases are TGTGCCAGCAGTTATAACGTAGGGGTTAATTATGGCTACACCTTC. The V and J genes are TRBV6-5 and TRBJ1-2, with D perhaps TRBD1 (5 bases). V gave up 3 bases and J gave up 5 bases, with 16 bases separating them. CDR3 length equals 15 residues. CDR1 is MNHEY, CDR2 SVGAGI, per germline.

DNA for the CDR3: TGTGCCAGCAGCCAAGAACTACTAGCGGGTTACGAGCAGTACTTC. It yields the protein CASSQELLAGYEQYF. The chain employs TRBV14 and TRBJ2-7; 9 bases line up with TRBD2. The CDR3 sequence is 15 residues long. CDR1 SGHDN and CDR2 FVKESK come from the germline V gene. V shed 0 bases, J shed 4 bases, and the junction held 4 bases outside the gene matches. Looking up the rest from reference TRBV14 and TRBJ2-7 gives the full variable domain: EAGVTQFPSHSVIEKGQTVTLRCDPISGHDNLYWYRRVMGKEIKFLLHFVKESKQDESGMPNNRFLAERTGGTYSTLKVQPAELEDSGVYFCASSQELLAGYEQYFGPGTRLTVT.

This clone was seen a few times. This chain uses TRBV5-1 with TRBJ2-5; 13 bases agree with TRBD2. The J segment lost 2 bases and the V segment lost 4 bases, leaving 5 bases of the junction unmatched. This CDR3 comprises 16 residues. Germline values: CDR1 SGHRS, CDR2 YFSETQ. CDR3 amino acids: CASSPGLAGKQETQYF. The CDR3 bases are TGCGCCAGCAGCCCGGGACTAGCGGGAAAACAAGAGACCCAGTACTTC. Supplemented by reference TRBV5-1 and TRBJ2-5, the full variable domain reads KAGVTQTPRYLIKTRGQQVTLSCSPISGHRSVSWYQQTPGQGLQFLFEYFSETQRNKGNFPGRFSGRQFSNSRSEMNVSTLELGDSALYLCASSPGLAGKQETQYFGPGTRLLVL.

The rearrangement uses TRBV7-3 and TRBJ1-2; D unclear. The germline V gene has CDR1 SGHTA and CDR2 FQGTGA. V was trimmed by 5 bases and J by 5 bases, leaving 9 bases between them. This CDR3 region has 12 residues. The CDR3 region is CASSPGAYGYTF. CDR3 nucleotides: TGTGCCAGCAGCCCCGGCGCTTATGGCTACACCTTC.

This chain links TRBV28 with TRBJ1-1; D is perhaps TRBD1 (5 bases). V was shortened by 2 bases and J by 8 bases, with 9 bases between the two germline ends. This CDR3 has 12 amino acids. The V gene's germline CDR1 is MDHEN and CDR2 SYDVKM. The CDR3 spells CASSLLGGEAFF. The CDR3 coding sequence is TGTGCCAGCAGTTTACTGGGGGGAGAAGCTTTCTTT.

The chain couples TRBV6-1 to TRBJ1-1; no firm D call. Germline loops: CDR1 MNHNS, CDR2 SASEGT. This CDR3 has 14 amino acids. V lost 5 bases and J lost 4, with 14 bases in between. The CDR3 reads CASSIPSGSTEAFF. In DNA form, the CDR3 reads TGTGCCAGCAGTATTCCTTCGGGAAGCACTGAAGCTTTCTTT.

This clone was recorded once. This rearrangement joins TRBV6-1 to TRBJ2-7, with 12 bases that match TRBD2. Per the germline V gene, CDR1 is MNHNS and CDR2 is SASEGT. CDR3 length equals 16 residues. The V segment lost 1 base and the J segment 3 bases; nucleotides outside the gene matches: 4. CDR3 bases: TGTGCCAGCAGTGAAGTTAGGACTAGCGGGATCTACGAGCAGTACTTC. Residues: CASSEVRTSGIYEQYF.

The chain is built from TRBV9 and TRBJ2-4; either TRBD1 or TRBD2 may fit D (5 bases each). Per the germline V gene, CDR1 is SGDLS and CDR2 is YYNGEE. The CDR3 is made up of 14 amino acids. Between the trimmed V and J ends, which lost 4 bases and 6 bases, there was a span of 14 bases. CDR3 DNA sequence: TGTGCCAGCAGCACGGGGACCCTCCGAAACATTCAGTACTTC. Translation: CASSTGTLRNIQYF. The whole variable domain, filled in from reference TRBV9 and TRBJ2-4, reads DSGVTQTPKHLITATGQRVTLRCSPRSGDLSVYWYQQSLDQGLQFLIQYYNGEERAKGNILERFSAQQFPDLHSELNLSSLELGDSALYFCASSTGTLRNIQYFGAGTRLSVL.

This clone was observed a handful of times. The chain carries TRBV5-1 and TRBJ1-2; D is possibly TRBD1 (6 bases). Germline values: CDR1 SGHRS, CDR2 YFSETQ. Trimming left V 3 bases short and J 5 bases short, with 17 bases between. The CDR3 is 15 residues long. Here the CDR3 DNA reads TGCGCCAGCAGCTCGGGGGGCCGAGGGAAATATGGCTACACCTTC. It codes for CASSSGGRGKYGYTF.

This chain connects TRBV6-5 to TRBJ1-1, with 7 bases fitting TRBD1. The CDR3 length is 13 residues. With 9 bases clipped from V and 1 base from J, the junction kept 5 bases outside the gene matches. CDR1 MNHEY and CDR2 SVGAGI come from the germline V gene. The CDR3 region has the DNA TGTGCCAGTCGGGACAGCAAGAACACTGAAGCTTTCTTT. Amino acids: CASRDSKNTEAFF.

The chain joins TRBV6-5 to TRBJ2-3, with D unresolved. The CDR3 length is 14 residues. Trimming took 5 bases from V and 1 from J, leaving 10 bases between them. Germline CDR1 reads MNHEY; CDR2 reads SVGAGI. CDR3 coding DNA: TGTGCCAGCAGTCTAGACCCGGGCACAGATACGCAGTATTTT. Translated: CASSLDPGTDTQYF.

The CDR3 DNA sequence: TGTGCCAGCAGCCCCATCCGGGGAGAGCGTAGCGGGGGCTCCTACGAGCAGTACTTC. The encoded protein is CASSPIRGERSGGSYEQYF. The chain has TRBV11-2 and TRBJ2-7, with TRBD2 identical over 9 bases. Germline CDR1 and CDR2: SGHAT and FQNNGV. V trimming: 5 bases; J trimming: 0 bases; junction bases outside the gene matches: 17. CDR3 length: 19 amino acids.

The J gene is TRBJ1-6, the V gene TRBV7-9, with 10 bases aligning to TRBD1. The ends lost 4 bases at V and 9 bases at J; junction bases unmatched: 6. In germline, CDR1 is SEHNR, CDR2 FQNEAQ (reference sequence). CDR3 length equals 15 residues. The CDR3 reads CASSSGTGDGSPLHF. CDR3 DNA: TGTGCCAGCAGCTCAGGGACAGGGGATGGTTCACCCCTCCACTTT.

The J gene is TRBJ2-4, the V gene TRBV5-1, with a tentative D call TRBD1 (5 bases). V dropped 2 bases and J dropped 4 bases, with 7 bases sitting between them. CDR1 and CDR2 (germline): SGHRS, YFSETQ. There are 13 residues in the CDR3. The CDR3 reads CASSFDSKNIQYF. CDR3 nucleotides: TGCGCCAGCAGCTTTGACAGTAAAAACATTCAGTACTTC.

V gene TRBV7-8 combines with J gene TRBJ2-5; D gene unclear. V shed 5 bases and J shed 4 bases, with 11 bases lying between them. This CDR3 has 13 amino acids. From germline, CDR1 is SGHVS and CDR2 FQNEAQ. The DNA of the CDR3 is TGTGCCAGCAGCCGAAAGCCAAGAGAGACCCAGTACTTC. Translated: CASSRKPRETQYF. Supplemented by reference TRBV7-8 and TRBJ2-5, the full variable domain reads GAGVSQSPRYKVAKRGQDVALRCDPISGHVSLFWYQQALGQGPEFLTYFQNEAQLDKSGLPSDRFFAERPEGSVSTLKIQRTQQEDSAVYLCASSRKPRETQYFGPGTRLLVL.

The V and J genes are TRBV5-1 and TRBJ1-4, with TRBD1 matching 7 bases. J was trimmed by 8 bases and V by 0 bases; bases with no gene match: 7. The germline gives CDR1 SGHRS, CDR2 YFSETQ. The CDR3 extends over 15 amino acids. This CDR3 reads CASSLGPGGGEKLFF. CDR3 coding DNA: TGCGCCAGCAGCTTGGGGCCCGGAGGGGGCGAAAAACTGTTTTTT. The variable domain in full, with the rest retrieved from reference TRBV5-1 and TRBJ1-4, is KAGVTQTPRYLIKTRGQQVTLSCSPISGHRSVSWYQQTPGQGLQFLFEYFSETQRNKGNFPGRFSGRQFSNSRSEMNVSTLELGDSALYLCASSLGPGGGEKLFFGSGTQLSVL.